Following are 26 T cell receptor beta chains from one sample sequenced in a study of blood T cell repertoires in COVID-19 (dated by TCRdb to 2020 to 2021). The library was made by the immunoSEQ multiplex PCR assay. TCRdb took over this immuneACCESS table, retaining in-frame rearrangements with V and J assigned. Such tables are incomplete; in checked studies, under half of the missing clones stem from an unresolved V gene, and the remainder is unexplained. Here the sample has approximately 300,000 clones; about 85% occur a single time. The ten largest clones add up to about 1.9% of the sample. The specimen sequenced was PBMCs or T cells enriched from blood (not recorded which). The receptors were gathered from a woman between 25 and 40 years old who had been exposed to COVID-19.

CDR3 bases: TGTGCCAGCAGTTTCAGGAGCGGGGCGAGCTACAATGAGCAGTTCTTC. Protein: CASSFRSGASYNEQFF. The rearrangement uses TRBV27 and TRBJ2-1; 7 positions agree with TRBD2. Germline V gives CDR1 MNHEY, CDR2 SMNVEV (reference sequence). Trimming took 3 bases from V and 3 from J; bases not matched to a gene: 8. The CDR3 contains 16 residues.

The genes are TRBV6-5 and TRBJ1-1; D might be TRBD1 (6 bases). Germline CDR1 reads MNHEY; CDR2 reads SVGAGI. The length of the CDR3 is 15 residues. Trimming removed 2 bases from V and 4 bases from J, with 14 bases in between. CDR3 nucleotide sequence: TGTGCCAGCAGTTACGACGGGGGGCGAACCACTGAAGCTTTCTTT. The encoded protein is CASSYDGGRTTEAFF.

The chain recombines TRBV19 with TRBJ1-2; the D is unclear. The CDR3 has 16 residues. The germline V gene encodes CDR1 LNHDA and CDR2 SQIVND (reference sequence). Trimming left V 2 bases short and J 4 bases short, with 17 bases between. The CDR3 sequence: CASSIPGYAAGYGYTF. The CDR3 DNA sequence: TGTGCCAGTAGTATACCGGGGTACGCCGCGGGCTATGGCTACACCTTC.

V gene TRBV5-4 combines with J gene TRBJ2-7; TRBD2 matches 16 bases. This CDR3 is built from 18 residues. V gave up 5 bases and J gave up 4 bases; unmatched junction bases: 12. CDR1 SGHNT and CDR2 YYREEE come from the germline V gene (reference sequence). Here the CDR3 DNA reads TGTGCCAGCAGTTCCGGGACTAGCGGGGGGGTTTTCCAATACGAGCAGTACTTC. It yields the protein CASSSGTSGGVFQYEQYF.

The gene calls are TRBV7-8 and TRBJ2-1, with 12 positions matching TRBD2. Germline V gene lookup returns CDR1 SGHVS and CDR2 FQNEAQ. The CDR3 runs 19 residues. Germline trimming cut 5 bases from V and 0 bases from J; bases unmatched to any gene: 11. The CDR3 here is CASSRPGLAGLSSYNEQFF. The CDR3 DNA sequence: TGTGCCAGCAGCCGTCCGGGACTAGCGGGTTTAAGCTCCTACAATGAGCAGTTCTTC.

The chain is built from TRBV19 and TRBJ1-1; TRBD1 aligns across 8 bases. Per germline, CDR1 LNHDA and CDR2 SQIVND (reference sequence). The CDR3 is made up of 14 amino acids. With V trimmed by 6 bases and J by 2 bases, 5 bases remained unmatched. The CDR3 reads CASSKDRANTEAFF. The CDR3 nucleotides read TGTGCCAGTAGCAAGGACAGGGCAAACACTGAAGCTTTCTTT. The full variable domain, completed using reference TRBV19 and TRBJ1-1, is DGGITQSPKYLFRKEGQNVTLSCEQNLNHDAMYWYRQDPGQGLRLIYYSQIVNDFQKGDIAEGYSVSREKKESFPLTVTSAQKNPTAFYLCASSKDRANTEAFFGQGTRLTVV.

The chain links TRBV4-2 to TRBJ2-2; D call uncertain. Germline assignment: CDR1 LGHNA and CDR2 YNFKEQ. With 3 bases removed from V and 6 bases from J, the gap between germline ends came to 20 bases. This CDR3 is built from 17 residues. CDR3 region: CASSHFPVGRTAGELFF. For the CDR3, the DNA is TGTGCCAGCAGCCATTTCCCCGTGGGCCGTACCGCCGGGGAGCTGTTTTTT.

CDR3 region: CASSKDRGTDTQYF. The DNA of the CDR3 is TGTGCCAGCAGCAAGGACAGGGGCACAGATACGCAGTATTTT. The chain has TRBV21-1 and TRBJ2-3; no check of the table's D call, TRBD1, against the DNA was made. TRBV21-1 represents a pseudogene. This CDR3 is 14 amino acids long.

The chain joins TRBV6-5 to TRBJ1-2, with D possibly matching TRBD1 (5 bases). Germline V lookup: CDR1 MNHEY, CDR2 SVGAGI. Trimming took off 0 bases at V and 4 bases at J, with 9 bases between the two ends. This CDR3 is 14 amino acids long. The CDR3 nucleotides are TGTGCCAGCAGTTACTCGGGTGACAGCTATGGCTACACCTTC. This encodes CASSYSGDSYGYTF.

The rearrangement joins TRBV4-1 to TRBJ1-5; D is possibly TRBD1 (5 bases). Trimming took 3 bases from V and 3 from J, leaving 12 bases between them. CDR1 is MGHRA and CDR2 is YSYEKL in the germline V gene. This CDR3 region has 15 residues. CDR3 sequence: CASSHPDSDNQPQHF. The CDR3 DNA reads as TGCGCCAGCAGCCACCCCGACAGCGACAATCAGCCCCAGCATTTT.

The gene calls are TRBV19 and TRBJ2-7; 8 nucleotides agree with TRBD1. The V and J ends lost 3 bases and 2 bases, in that order; junction bases with no gene match: 18. This CDR3 region has 19 residues. Germline CDR1 is LNHDA and CDR2 is SQIVND (reference sequence). The CDR3 DNA reads TGTGCCAGTAGTATGGGGCTCAACCGGGACAGGCGACACCCCTACGAGCAGTACTTC. Encoded protein: CASSMGLNRDRRHPYEQYF.

The DNA of the CDR3 is TGTGCCAGTAGCCGGGACAGGGAGGAGTACGAGCAGTACTTC. This encodes CASSRDREEYEQYF. The chain is built from TRBV19 and TRBJ2-7; TRBD1 agrees at 9 bases. This CDR3 has 14 amino acids. The V and J ends lost 6 bases and 4 bases, in that order; junction bases with no gene match: 7. Germline V gene lookup returns CDR1 LNHDA and CDR2 SQIVND (reference sequence). Using reference TRBV19 and TRBJ2-7 for the parts outside the CDR3, the full variable domain is DGGITQSPKYLFRKEGQNVTLSCEQNLNHDAMYWYRQDPGQGLRLIYYSQIVNDFQKGDIAEGYSVSREKKESFPLTVTSAQKNPTAFYLCASSRDREEYEQYFGPGTRLTVT.

J is TRBJ2-1 and V is TRBV25-1; 11 bases line up with TRBD2. V lost 3 bases, J lost 6 bases, and 7 bases stayed unmatched. Germline V gene sequence: CDR1 MGHDK, CDR2 SYGVNS. This CDR3 spans 16 amino acids. This CDR3 is CASSDQRLAGFNEQFF. CDR3 nucleotide sequence: TGTGCCAGCAGTGATCAACGACTAGCGGGATTCAATGAGCAGTTCTTC.

V is TRBV4-2 and J is TRBJ2-2, with a weak D call TRBD2 (5 bases). Germline CDR1 LGHNA, CDR2 YNFKEQ. V was pared by 2 bases and J by 5 bases, with 9 bases between. There are 14 residues in the CDR3. CDR3 loop: CASSQRRGTGELFF. CDR3 coding DNA: TGTGCCAGCAGCCAACGACGGGGTACCGGGGAGCTGTTTTTT.

The chain couples TRBV19 to TRBJ1-2; 8 bases match TRBD1. V was clipped by 5 bases and J by 4 bases; unmatched bases: 6. The CDR3 is 14 amino acids. Looked up from germline, CDR1 is LNHDA and CDR2 is SQIVND (reference sequence). The CDR3 nucleotides read TGTGCCAGTAGTGCACAGGGGGTAGGCTATGGCTACACCTTC. Translating gives CASSAQGVGYGYTF.

This chain joins TRBV5-8 and TRBJ1-2, with 10 bases matching TRBD1. This CDR3 has 12 amino acids. The V gene's germline CDR1 is SGHTS and CDR2 YDEGEE. Trimming took 4 bases from V and 8 from J; bases not matched to a gene: 2. In DNA, the CDR3 is TGTGCCAGCAGCGGGACAGGGGTAGGCTACACCTTC. Translating it yields CASSGTGVGYTF.

The CDR3, as DNA: TGTGCCAGCAGCTTGGGACTGATGACCTACGAGCAGTACTTC. As protein: CASSLGLMTYEQYF. V is TRBV5-6 and J is TRBJ2-7; D is ambiguous. The germline V gene has CDR1 SGHDT and CDR2 YYEEEE. Trimming took 0 bases from V and 2 from J, leaving 9 bases between them. The CDR3 has 14 residues.

V usage is TRBV2 and J usage is TRBJ2-7, with D possibly matching TRBD2 (6 bases). CDR1 SNHLY and CDR2 FYNNEI come from the germline V gene. This CDR3 contains 13 residues. The ends were cut back, 8 bases at V and 4 bases at J, with 15 bases in the middle. The CDR3 DNA reads TGTGCCAGCTTAGAAGGGAGGCCGTACGAGCAGTACTTC. Translated: CASLEGRPYEQYF.

Only a few counts were recorded for this clone. The chain combines TRBV7-8 with TRBJ1-2; D gene uncertain. The CDR3 is 13 residues long. V dropped 10 bases and J dropped 2 bases, with 14 bases sitting between them. CDR1 is SGHVS, CDR2 FQNEAQ, per germline. In nucleotides, the CDR3 is TGTGCCATCTCAAGCCTAGAGAACTATGGCTACACCTTC. This codes for CAISSLENYGYTF.

This clone was found once. The chain joins TRBV27 to TRBJ2-7; D might be TRBD2 (6 bases). The CDR3 runs 18 residues. CDR1 MNHEY and CDR2 SMNVEV come from the germline V gene (reference sequence). Trimming took off 1 base at V and 2 bases at J, with 21 bases between the two ends. CDR3 region: CASSLLTPLGGRAYEQYF. Here the CDR3 DNA reads TGTGCCAGCAGTTTATTGACCCCACTCGGGGGTCGGGCCTACGAGCAGTACTTC.

This chain connects TRBV3-1 (or the pseudogene TRBV3-2) to TRBJ1-4; tentative D call: TRBD1 (5 bases). The J call may be faulty, since TRBJ2-2 better matches the DNA end. CDR1 is LGHDT and CDR2 is YNNKEL in the germline V gene (reference sequence). The CDR3 loop spans 15 amino acids. The CDR3 coding sequence is TGTGCCAGCAGCCAAGATGGGGCAGGTGTCCGGGAGCTGTTTTTT. Translated, it gives CASSQDGAGVRELFF.

This chain links TRBV9 with TRBJ2-4; 16 positions match TRBD2. This CDR3 has 19 amino acids. After removal of 2 bases from V and 3 bases from J, the junction contained 8 bases not matched to a gene. Germline loops: CDR1 SGDLS, CDR2 YYNGEE. The CDR3 spells CASSVGGTSGRDDKNIQYF. In DNA, the CDR3 is TGTGCCAGCAGCGTCGGCGGGACTAGCGGGAGGGATGACAAAAACATTCAGTACTTC.

The rearrangement uses TRBV7-9 and TRBJ2-1, with 7 bases aligning to TRBD1. With V trimmed by 7 bases and J by 5 bases, 17 bases remained unmatched. The CDR3 consists of 17 residues. CDR1 is SEHNR, CDR2 FQNEAQ, per germline (reference sequence). CDR3 coding DNA: TGTGCCAGCACCAACTTGGAAAACAGGGGTATCGACAATGAGCAGTTCTTC. Its protein is CASTNLENRGIDNEQFF.

The rearrangement joins TRBV6-5 to TRBJ1-2; D unclear. Germline CDR1 is MNHEY and CDR2 is SVGAGI. The ends were cut back, 5 bases at V and 10 bases at J, with 20 bases in the middle. CDR3 length equals 14 residues. The CDR3 DNA reads as TGTGCCAGCAGTCCCCCAAGGCGGCCGCAAGTCTACACCTTC. Its translation: CASSPPRRPQVYTF.

The chain employs TRBV6-5 and TRBJ1-5; D possibly corresponds to TRBD1 (5 bases). The V gene's germline CDR1 is MNHEY and CDR2 SVGAGI. Between the trimmed V and J ends, which lost 6 bases and 0 bases, there was a span of 12 bases. This CDR3 region has 15 residues. The CDR3 nucleotides read TGTGCCAGCAGAACCGCGACAGATAGCAATCAGCCCCAGCATTTT. Protein: CASRTATDSNQPQHF.

The chain carries TRBV6-5 and TRBJ1-1; D is ambiguous. The CDR3 is made up of 14 amino acids. Germline V gene sequence: CDR1 MNHEY, CDR2 SVGAGI. V dropped 0 bases and J dropped 4 bases, with 9 bases sitting between them. The CDR3 coding sequence is TGTGCCAGCAGTTACTCGTTGGGCAGCACTGAAGCTTTCTTT. It yields the protein CASSYSLGSTEAFF.